This T cell receptor beta chain comes out of a study of cytomegalovirus exposure and HLA in healthy donors. Findings and caveats of the study: Among TCR beta chains, those listed as cytomegalovirus-associated numbered under 200.

Nominal health characterized the donors when sampled, though unrecorded immune exposures were likely. About this clone: The target antigen is unknown. An end of the junction differs from the germline gene, which may be a read error.

The PCR employed 60 Vbeta primers together with 13 Jbeta primers. Sequenced by immunoSEQ multiplex PCR; TCRdb stores in-frame clones only, minus some. The sample holds about 210,000 clones; about 80% are singletons and the top ten take 10% to 13%. The clonotype was recovered from a woman aged 50 to 60 in good health and CMV-seropositive. Material for sequencing was PBMCs.

CDR3 bases: TGTGCCAGCACCTTATTGGAGTTAGGCTACACCTTC. This encodes CASTLLELGYTF. The chain joins TRBV7-9 to TRBJ1-2, with unresolved D. This CDR3 region has 12 residues. The V gene's germline CDR1 is SEHNR and CDR2 FQNEAQ (reference sequence).